Listed below are T cell receptor beta chains from one sample, sequenced in a study of cytomegalovirus exposure and HLA in healthy donors. The protocol was immunoSEQ multiplex PCR, while the TCRdb copy is restricted to in-frame clones and leaves out a portion. The table records some 110,000 clones, around 80% of them present only once. Input material: PBMCs. Receptors were obtained from a woman between 25 and 40 years old in good health and CMV-seronegative. Both conserved end residues are trimmed from each CDR3.

ATSRDLSYEQY	TRBV15	TRBJ2-7
ASSQSGRRVGELF	TRBV7-9	TRBJ2-2
ASSSGQSYGYT	TRBV5-6	TRBJ1-2
ASTKRDTTLYGYT	TRBV6-6	TRBJ1-2
ASSTRQGGTEAF	TRBV19	TRBJ1-1
AIRASGTAPYEQY	TRBV10-3	TRBJ2-7
ASSRTTGGRDYGYT	TRBV2	TRBJ1-2
ASSVGGLAGTGELF	TRBV9	TRBJ2-2
ASSLSGRDTGELF	TRBV7-9	TRBJ2-2
ASSPGLGRETQY	TRBV7-9	TRBJ2-5
AWSAGQSSGNTIY	TRBV30	TRBJ1-3
ASSQDRASDRNEQF	TRBV4-3	TRBJ2-1
ASTWQGDYGYT	TRBV2	TRBJ1-2
AWSAGGVYEQY	TRBV30	TRBJ2-7
ASSYSRQNYEQY	TRBV6-5	TRBJ2-7
ASSLETSSGNTIY	TRBV5-1	TRBJ1-3
SVGQDNEQF	TRBV29-1	TRBJ2-1